Listed below are T cell receptor beta chains from one sample, sequenced in a study of cytomegalovirus exposure and HLA in healthy donors. Here immunoSEQ multiplex PCR was the method, and the copy in TCRdb shows in-frame clones only, minus some. Of about 120,000 clones in the sample, roughly 70% were seen once. Sequencing used PBMCs. The origin of the receptors is a woman in her thirties or forties in good health and CMV-seropositive. Each CDR3 is given with its conserved first and last residue. Each record gives: V gene, D gene, J gene, clone size, CDR3 protein, CDR3 DNA. D genes are given only for firm matches. Part of the rows lack a size; the others show once, few, many or a class for expanded clones.

V: TRBV30
D: NA
J: TRBJ2-5
size: NA
CDR3: CAWSVTEETQYF
DNA: TGTGCCTGGAGTGTAACAGAAGAGACCCAGTACTTC

V: TRBV28
D: NA
J: TRBJ1-2
size: NA
CDR3: CASSLPQQGGGLGYTF
DNA: TGTGCCAGCAGTTTACCCCAACAGGGAGGGGGATTAGGCTACACCTTC

V: TRBV13
D: NA
J: TRBJ1-1
size: NA
CDR3: CASSFGQHAEAFF
DNA: TGTGCCAGCAGCTTCGGACAACACGCTGAAGCTTTCTTT

V: TRBV5-1
D: TRBD2
J: TRBJ2-5
size: NA
CDR3: CASSFLAGGGETQYF
DNA: TGCGCCAGCAGCTTTTTAGCGGGAGGAGGGGAGACCCAGTACTTC

V: TRBV4-1
D: NA
J: TRBJ2-7
size: once
CDR3: CASSQDKAGAAYEQYF
DNA: TGCGCCAGCAGCCAAGATAAAGCAGGGGCGGCCTACGAGCAGTACTTC

V: TRBV21-1
D: NA
J: TRBJ2-5
size: few
CDR3: CASSPPDRFRNQETQYF
DNA: TGTGCCAGCAGCCCTCCAGACAGGTTCCGAAATCAAGAGACCCAGTACTTC

V: TRBV6-4
D: NA
J: TRBJ2-7
size: few
CDR3: CASTPERDSYEQYF
DNA: TGTGCCAGCACCCCGGAGAGGGACTCCTACGAGCAGTACTTC

V: TRBV7-9
D: NA
J: TRBJ2-3
size: NA
CDR3: CASSLAPRGAEDTQYF
DNA: TGTGCCAGCAGCTTAGCTCCCCGGGGGGCAGAGGATACGCAGTATTTT

V: TRBV5-6
D: NA
J: TRBJ1-5
size: few
CDR3: CASSQSNQPQHF
DNA: TGTGCCAGCAGCCAGAGCAATCAGCCCCAGCATTTT

V: TRBV4-3
D: NA
J: TRBJ2-1
size: NA
CDR3: CASSQASGEQFF
DNA: TGCGCCAGCAGCCAAGCCTCGGGTGAGCAGTTCTTC

V: TRBV9
D: TRBD2
J: TRBJ2-1
size: NA
CDR3: CASSVVIAGPYNEQFF
DNA: TGTGCCAGCAGCGTAGTAATAGCGGGGCCTTACAATGAGCAGTTCTTC

V: TRBV19
D: NA
J: TRBJ2-1
size: NA
CDR3: CASSIWRGQGGNEQFF
DNA: TGTGCCAGTAGTATATGGAGGGGGCAAGGGGGCAATGAGCAGTTCTTC

V: TRBV6-5
D: NA
J: TRBJ2-5
size: NA
CDR3: CASSYPGRETQYF
DNA: TGTGCCAGCAGTTACCCGGGGAGGGAGACCCAGTACTTC

V: TRBV11-2
D: NA
J: TRBJ2-7
size: NA
CDR3: CASSLGAGRGRVEQYF
DNA: TGTGCCAGCAGCTTAGGAGCCGGCAGGGGTAGGGTCGAGCAGTACTTC

V: TRBV6-1
D: TRBD1
J: TRBJ1-1
size: NA
CDR3: CASSTGGSTEAFF
DNA: TGTGCCAGCAGTACAGGGGGAAGCACTGAAGCTTTCTTT

V: TRBV9
D: TRBD2
J: TRBJ2-6
size: NA
CDR3: CASSDQRGASGANVLTF
DNA: TGTGCCAGCAGCGACCAGCGGGGGGCCTCTGGGGCCAACGTCCTGACTTTC

V: TRBV30
D: NA
J: TRBJ2-2
size: NA
CDR3: CAWSFPGTNTGELFF
DNA: TGTGCCTGGAGTTTCCCAGGGACGAACACCGGGGAGCTGTTTTTT

V: TRBV5-1
D: NA
J: TRBJ2-3
size: NA
CDR3: CASSLAGGTDTQYF
DNA: TGCGCCAGCAGCTTGGCCGGTGGCACAGATACGCAGTATTTT

V: TRBV5-1
D: TRBD2
J: TRBJ2-7
size: few
CDR3: CASSPSGSPYEQYF
DNA: TGCGCCAGCAGCCCTAGCGGGAGCCCCTACGAGCAGTACTTC

V: TRBV5-1
D: TRBD2
J: TRBJ2-1
size: once
CDR3: CASSPGLAATFF
DNA: TGCGCCAGCAGCCCTGGACTAGCGGCCACGTTCTTC

V: TRBV5-1
D: NA
J: TRBJ1-1
size: NA
CDR3: CASSLDSVANTEAFF
DNA: TGCGCCAGCAGCTTAGACAGCGTCGCGAACACTGAAGCTTTCTTT

V: TRBV21-1
D: NA
J: TRBJ1-1
size: NA
CDR3: CASSKASSNTEAFF
DNA: TGTGCCAGCAGCAAAGCCAGTTCGAACACTGAAGCTTTCTTT

V: TRBV7-3
D: NA
J: TRBJ2-7
size: NA
CDR3: CASSPVAESYEQYF
DNA: TGTGCCAGCAGCCCGGTAGCGGAATCCTACGAGCAGTACTTC

V: TRBV5-1
D: TRBD1
J: TRBJ2-2
size: NA
CDR3: CASSLGQGNTGELFF
DNA: TGCGCCAGCAGCTTGGGACAGGGGAACACCGGGGAGCTGTTTTTT

V: TRBV2
D: TRBD1
J: TRBJ1-2
size: NA
CDR3: CASYGTGSVYTF
DNA: TGTGCCAGCTACGGGACAGGGAGCGTCTACACCTTC

V: TRBV7-3
D: NA
J: TRBJ2-1
size: NA
CDR3: CASSPVGRGDEQFF
DNA: TGTGCCAGCAGCCCGGTTGGCAGGGGCGATGAGCAGTTCTTC

V: TRBV5-1
D: NA
J: TRBJ2-1
size: NA
CDR3: CASSLEAEKYNEQFF
DNA: TGCGCCAGCAGCTTAGAAGCGGAAAAGTACAATGAGCAGTTCTTC

V: TRBV7-9
D: NA
J: TRBJ2-7
size: few
CDR3: CASSLTGSEQYF
DNA: TGTGCCAGCAGCCTTACAGGGTCCGAGCAGTACTTC

V: TRBV25-1
D: NA
J: TRBJ2-2
size: NA
CDR3: CASSEGRGRTTGELFF
DNA: TGTGCCAGCAGTGAAGGGCGGGGGCGTACCACCGGGGAGCTGTTTTTT

V: TRBV11-2
D: NA
J: TRBJ2-2
size: NA
CDR3: CASSLLGGASTGELFF
DNA: TGTGCCAGCAGCTTATTAGGGGGGGCGAGCACCGGGGAGCTGTTTTTT

V: TRBV28
D: NA
J: TRBJ1-1
size: NA
CDR3: CASSSGGSTTNTEAFF
DNA: TGTGCCAGCAGTTCGGGGGGCTCGACTACAAACACTGAAGCTTTCTTT

V: TRBV27
D: NA
J: TRBJ2-5
size: NA
CDR3: CASSRGQAGETQYF
DNA: TGTGCCAGCAGTAGAGGACAGGCGGGGGAGACCCAGTACTTC

V: TRBV27
D: NA
J: TRBJ2-3
size: NA
CDR3: CASSLSRGGTQYF
DNA: TGTGCCAGCAGTTTATCTAGGGGAGGTACGCAGTATTTT

V: TRBV6-5
D: TRBD1
J: TRBJ1-3
size: NA
CDR3: CASSSEDRPNTIYF
DNA: TGTGCCAGCAGTTCCGAGGACAGGCCCAACACCATATATTTT

V: TRBV7-9
D: NA
J: TRBJ1-4
size: NA
CDR3: CASSGRPEGREKLFF
DNA: TGTGCCAGCAGCGGGAGGCCAGAGGGACGGGAAAAACTGTTTTTT

V: TRBV28
D: NA
J: TRBJ1-1
size: NA
CDR3: CASTLNTEAFF
DNA: TGTGCCAGTACCCTAAACACTGAAGCTTTCTTT

V: TRBV5-1
D: TRBD1
J: TRBJ1-1
size: NA
CDR3: CASSYTGETEAFF
DNA: TGCGCCAGCAGCTACACAGGGGAAACTGAAGCTTTCTTT

V: TRBV9
D: NA
J: TRBJ2-3
size: NA
CDR3: CASSVGPASTDTQYF
DNA: TGTGCCAGCAGCGTAGGCCCAGCGAGCACAGATACGCAGTATTTT

V: TRBV29-1
D: NA
J: TRBJ1-3
size: once
CDR3: CSVAGGTSTSGNTIYF
DNA: TGCAGCGTTGCCGGGGGGACATCTACCTCTGGAAACACCATATATTTT

V: TRBV29-1
D: TRBD1
J: TRBJ1-4
size: NA
CDR3: CSVGDSPYEKLFF
DNA: TGCAGCGTTGGGGACAGCCCCTATGAAAAACTGTTTTTT

V: TRBV6-5
D: NA
J: TRBJ1-1
size: NA
CDR3: CASSTMRVDTEAFF
DNA: TGTGCCAGCAGCACCATGAGGGTGGACACTGAAGCTTTCTTT

V: TRBV4-1
D: TRBD1
J: TRBJ1-5
size: NA
CDR3: CASSHQDRGGQPQHF
DNA: TGCGCCAGCAGCCACCAGGACAGGGGAGGACAGCCCCAGCATTTT

V: TRBV7-9
D: NA
J: TRBJ1-3
size: once
CDR3: CASSTRAGPRPGNTIYF
DNA: TGTGCCAGCAGCACTAGGGCGGGACCGCGTCCTGGAAACACCATATATTTT

V: TRBV30
D: NA
J: TRBJ2-3
size: NA
CDR3: CAREREPTDTQYF
DNA: TGTGCTAGGGAACGGGAGCCTACAGATACGCAGTATTTT

V: TRBV13
D: NA
J: TRBJ2-5
size: NA
CDR3: CASSFLATPQGTQYF
DNA: TGTGCCAGCAGCTTCTTGGCTACTCCACAGGGGACCCAGTACTTC

V: TRBV27
D: TRBD1
J: TRBJ2-1
size: NA
CDR3: CASSPGTGGINEQFF
DNA: TGTGCCAGCAGTCCAGGGACAGGGGGCATCAATGAGCAGTTCTTC

V: TRBV4-3
D: NA
J: TRBJ1-3
size: NA
CDR3: CASSQEGAGRGNTIYF
DNA: TGCGCCAGCAGCCAAGAAGGAGCGGGTAGGGGAAACACCATATATTTT

V: TRBV5-1
D: TRBD1
J: TRBJ1-1
size: once
CDR3: CASSLEQGPYTEAFF
DNA: TGCGCCAGCAGCTTGGAACAGGGGCCCTACACTGAAGCTTTCTTT